The entry below describes one TCR beta chain. No antigen is known for it. Nothing much larger sits one base from this clone, and base qualities are not available. The data were obtained in a study of cytomegalovirus exposure and HLA in healthy donors listed by TCRdb under 2017. As for the study more broadly: An earlier analysis of some 600 of the donors reported about 260 Gb of sequence data and 117 million unique TCR beta sequences obtained from 180 million or so T cells. Approximately 300 gigabases of sequencing data and 70 million to 100 million unique TCR sequences were included in an early release covering around 650 HLA-typed donors. Among the roughly 380 genotyped donors, around 81% belonged to the genetic ancestry cluster associated with self-reported Caucasian donors. The study was designed to test whether signatures of past pathogen exposure could be identified by cataloging public T cell receptors. The study profiled the T cell repertoires of more than 500 subjects by immunosequencing and related them to cytomegalovirus serostatus. Besides the first cohort of around 700 subjects, a separate validation cohort made up of roughly 120 different subjects was used. High-throughput TCR immunosequencing, statistical association of individual TCRs with disease status, and machine learning were combined to predict cytomegalovirus infection status. A later analysis re-analyzed previously published TCR beta repertoires from approximately 700 donors and added high-resolution HLA genotyping to study TCR occurrence patterns. The later analysis used no new phenotypic data to find candidate immune exposures, relying instead on TCR beta sequences and their occurrence across donors. In an earlier analysis of 500 to 650 of the donors, high-throughput TCR beta sequencing was used to judge whether each TCR beta V gene segment behaved as functional or pseudogenic. Donor age, sex, ethnicity and CMV serostatus were compiled together with the repertoire data. A later genetic analysis took genome-wide SNP genotypes for about three fifths of the 666 donors and used that subset as a discovery cohort. Every repertoire in the discovery cohort had been generated on one and the same sequencing platform. Both class I and class II loci were covered by HLA typing, at four-digit resolution. The number of donors typed differed by locus, with about 620-630 for A, B, C, DRB1 and DQB1, 522 for DQA1, about 610 for DPA1, and some 440 for DPB1. Because of strong linkage in the cohort, roughly five DR-DQ haplotypes were treated as single units for association and clustering. Across around 400 genotyped donors of the cohort, an average of approximately 240,000 unique TCR beta nucleotide sequences per donor were sequenced, and approximately 17% of those sequences were non-productive. Results and caveats for the whole study, not just this receptor: Strong co-occurrence of HLA alleles, especially DR and DQ, made assigning TCR associations to individual alleles difficult. The authors suggested that the approach could potentially be extended to other disease states and immunological phenotypes. Some IMGT-functional V segments, including TRBV6-2 and TRBV6-3, could not be told apart with the 87-base-pair reads, so those segments were excluded. A later genetic analysis reported fewer N-insertions in productive TCRs among donors in an Asian-associated ancestry cluster than the roughly 700-donor mean. Because counts were too low, seventeen rarely observed V segments, including chromosome 9 orphons, were excluded from the earlier analysis of under 650 of the donors. Roughly uniform sequencing depth across donors was assumed in presence/absence analyses, although this assumption may not hold. A later analysis found that TCR association rates varied across HLA loci, with DRB1 alleles showing the most associated TCRs and HLA-C alleles the fewest. A later analysis associated 15,000 or so TCR beta sequences with specific HLA alleles at a false discovery rate of 0.05. A further reported finding was that TCR beta sequences accurately predicted the HLA-A and HLA-B alleles for most subjects in the first cohort. Broadly in line with IMGT annotations, most TCR beta V segments showed up in productive rearrangements about 87% or about 30% of the time in an earlier analysis of 587 of the donors. Because HLA typing was missing for some donors at each locus, association tests included only the typed subset. A later analysis reported that several top co-occurrence clusters appeared linked to parvovirus B19, influenza, CMV and Epstein-Barr virus. A cluster of highly shared sequence variants was judged likely to represent a technical artifact of the sequencing pipeline. A total of about 180 TCR beta chains were listed by the study as associated with cytomegalovirus. For the cohort, immune exposure information was limited to CMV serostatus. In vitro tests confirmed that a few of the cytomegalovirus-associated TCR beta chains recognize cytomegalovirus antigens. In a later genetic analysis, a missense DCLRE1C variant was associated with V-gene and J-gene trimming of TCR beta chains, and the association was replicated in an independent cohort. Linkage disequilibrium might explain the correlated functional status among segregating V segments, but an unknown experimental factor could not be excluded. While some public TCRs were present in many individuals, most TCR sequences turned up only very rarely across donors. The cohort was sequenced for TCR beta chains only, and without alpha or paired-chain data the features that could be detected were limited. According to a later analysis, most CMV-associated TCR beta chains appeared to be HLA-restricted, and the HLA associations seemed to be driven largely by CMV exposure. In a later analysis, HLA-associated TCR beta chains showed more clonal expansion and lower generation probabilities than non-associated chains that were equally common. The classifier was reported to diagnose cytomegalovirus status with high specificity and sensitivity in both the original and validation cohorts.

Library method: the immunoSEQ multiplex PCR assay. The multiplex PCR relied on a mix of 60 forward primers for TCR Vbeta segments and 13 reverse primers for TCR Jbeta segments. Amplification of the CDR3 region of rearranged TCR beta genes was performed with a multiplex PCR assay on genomic DNA. On the Illumina HiSeq System, the amplified TCR beta libraries were sequenced as 87-base-pair reads. The authors' analysis ran thus. A later analysis counted about 80 million unique TCR beta chains across the 600 to 850 repertoires, and 9 million to 14 million of these chains were shared by at least two donors. Raw reads were error-corrected and collapsed into unique sequences by a nearest-neighbor algorithm in which closely related sequences were merged to remove PCR and sequencing errors. Alignment of CDR3 sequences to IMGT reference sequences was used to assign V, D and J gene segments. For a sequence to be retained, at least a six-nucleotide match to both a V gene segment and a J gene segment was required. Rearrangements were classified as productive when the CDR3 lacked stop codons and remained in frame with V and J, and all other rearrangements were classified as non-productive. CDR3 was defined by IMGT convention, running from the second conserved V-encoded cysteine to the conserved J-encoded phenylalanine. Sequences without an unambiguous match to a single V gene segment were excluded from the earlier analysis of over 500 of the donors. In an earlier analysis of approximately 560 of the donors, a V segment was called functional when productive rearrangements were above 56.7%, and segregating when the standard deviation between donors exceeded 5%. A statistical classification framework was built to diagnose cytomegalovirus status from the catalog of TCR beta chain sequences. V and J gene assignment, in a later analysis, came from comparing TCR nucleotide sequences with IMGT/GENE-DB human TR gene sequences. The TCRdist pipeline was used in a later analysis to assign CDR3 sequences and most-parsimonious VDJ recombination scenarios. In a later analysis, each TCR beta chain was defined by its CDR3 amino acid sequence together with its V-gene family, and reads without a unique V-gene family were excluded. A later analysis removed 500 to 650 highly shared, low-generation-probability nucleotide sequences to deal with suspected cross-contamination and a sequencing artifact. For each public chain, a later analysis derived a clonal expansion index from normalized ranks of inferred template counts within each repertoire. Generation probabilities in a later analysis came from a VDJ recombination model fitted to out-of-frame rearrangements, and those results were checked against IGoR. In a later analysis, hypergeometric tests were used to score TCR-TCR, TCR-HLA and TCR-CMV co-occurrence, with a repertoire-size bias correction applied to TCR pairs. To estimate false discovery rates, a later analysis permuted the HLA or CMV assignments 20 times. In a later analysis, co-occurring TCRs were grouped using DBSCAN, with TCRdist sequence similarity added in when clustering inside HLA-allele-positive subsets. Co-occurrence clustering excluded repertoires with fewer than 30,000 or more than 120,000 public chains, plus five with anomalous nucleotide sharing. TCRdb mirrors the immuneACCESS table, restricted to in-frame sequences. Some clones are absent from its copies; in checked studies, under half trace to an unresolved V gene, and the reason for the others is unknown. V and J calls and clone size are those listed in that table; D and trimming were worked out from the DNA. This sample gives some 130,000 clones in total; about 81% of them show up just once. The top ten constitute over 6.5% of the sample.

Including the terminal cysteine and phenylalanine, the CDR3 comprises 15 residues. Left in the record is the CDR3 DNA by itself, 45 bases read in frame from the first base. Between the V and J ends, shortened by 0 bases and 2 bases respectively, the junction contains 11 bases. For CDR1 and CDR2, the germline V gene lists SGHAT and FQNNGV. The cohort was made up of 666 healthy bone marrow donors. At the time of sampling, every cohort member was nominally healthy, though immune exposures that went unrecorded were likely present. The donor was CMV seronegative and was included in the group of hundreds of seronegative cohort members. Each donor provided a peripheral blood sample, and peripheral blood mononuclear cells were used for TCR beta sequencing. Genomic DNA extraction from the blood cell samples was performed with the Qiagen DNeasy Blood Extraction Kit.

The chain is encoded by TRBV11-2 joined to TRBJ2-7; TRBD1 could be the D gene, as 5 bases match. This receptor was obtained from a man aged 30-40 years in good health and CMV-seronegative. Sequenced input: PBMCs. The nucleotide sequence reads as follows: TGTGCCAGCAGCTTAGAAGGGGCCAATCCCTACGAGCAGTACTTC. This is translated as CASSLEGANPYEQYF.